This record looks at one T cell receptor beta chain sequence and its context. The data are from a study of blood T cell repertoires in COVID-19. Across the whole study: From T cells, B-cell-depleted T cells, or PBMCs came the material, which was cDNA or gDNA.

Per the study methods: How many nucleated cells were present was estimated from reference gene primer amplification. Produced via immunoSEQ multiplex PCR; TCRdb's table is partial and in-frame only. V, J and clone size are those of that table, while D and trimming were read from the DNA. The sample has approximately 120,000 clones; about nine tenths are singletons. The V gene's germline CDR1 is SGHNT and CDR2 YYREEE (reference sequence). The CDR3 has 16 amino acids. V lost 4 bases and J lost 7; bases outside the gene matches: 9. The sequence derives from a human donor in a cohort sampled during active COVID-19. V usage is TRBV5-4 and J usage is TRBJ1-6, with 9 bases matching TRBD1. The sample consisted of peripheral blood. The CDR3 DNA is TGTGCCAGCAGCCCCGGACAGGGGTTCCTCAATTCACCCCTCCACTTT. This sequence encodes CASSPGQGFLNSPLHF.